This T cell receptor beta chain was obtained from a study of blood T cells in healthy people across ages. The germline gives CDR1 LGHNA, CDR2 YSLEER. Trimming shortened V by 6 bases and J by 11 bases, and 16 bases separated the two germline ends. The CDR3 spans 12 residues. Sample-barcoded 5' priming and a J-beta primer mix drove a second PCR of roughly 6 to 12 cycles. A single record per CDR3 protein comes from TCRdb applying MiXCR to the 5' RACE reads. The table has some 880,000 distinct CDR3 sequences, roughly 34% seen once; the top ten hold around 13%. In this sample, this clonotype turned up once.

The chain is built from TRBV4-3 and TRBJ2-5, with D maybe TRBD2 (6 bases). The sample consisted of blood. The sequence derives from a man aged 18 to 35 in good health. CDR3 in DNA: TGCGCCAGCAGAACCGTGGGGGGTGAGCAGTACTTC. Translated: CASRTVGGEQYF.